This T cell receptor (beta chain) originates from a study of blood T cell repertoires in COVID-19. For the study at large: Sites in the United States, Italy and Spain provided acute and convalescent COVID-19 samples.

CDR1 is KGHDR and CDR2 is SFDVKD in the germline V gene. Trimming at V came to 2 bases and at J to 1 base, leaving 2 bases not matched to a gene. The CDR3 is made up of 16 amino acids. Source study methods: For nucleated cells, counts were estimated from reference gene primer amplification. Method: immunoSEQ multiplex PCR; TCRdb's copy keeps in-frame clones and lacks some. V and J calls and clone size are those listed in that table; D and trimming were worked out from the DNA. The sample carries a few hundred thousand clones, roughly 90% recorded once. This study enrolled people aged about 18 to 100 from roughly 24 US geographic areas. Recovered participants had two consecutive negative NP/OP PCR tests, healthcare professional clearance, or symptom resolution.

This receptor was identified in a woman aged 25 to 39 who had recovered from COVID-19. Sequenced material: PBMCs or T cells enriched from blood (not recorded which). This chain connects TRBV24-1 to TRBJ2-4, with 9 bases matching TRBD1. The CDR3 DNA reads TGTGCCACCAGTGATTCCGGGACAGGGGCCAAAAACATTCAGTACTTC. Translating it yields CATSDSGTGAKNIQYF.